This entry lists 16 T cell receptor beta chains sequenced from one sample in a study of synovial regulatory T cells in juvenile arthritis. The data were produced by immunoSEQ multiplex PCR, yet TCRdb's version contains in-frame clones alone and is incomplete. This table holds roughly 9,100 clones. Specimen: Treg cells from blood. Subset specified: remaining (HLA-DR-negative) circulating blood Treg cells. Receptors were obtained from a donor under 30 with juvenile idiopathic arthritis.

The CDR3 sequence: CASSTGTGGVYEQYF. V is TRBV9 and J is TRBJ2-7; the TRBD1 assignment by TCRdb is unverifiable without DNA. CDR1 is SGDLS, CDR2 YYNGEE, per germline. The CDR3 has 15 residues. No nucleotide data were recorded.

This chain connects TRBV5-1 to TRBJ1-5; TCRdb's D call, TRBD1, is unchecked because there is no DNA. Germline V gene lookup returns CDR1 SGHRS and CDR2 YFSETQ. This CDR3 has 16 residues. No DNA sequence was recorded. The CDR3: CASRTGVGYSNQPQHF.

The genes are TRBV7-8 and TRBJ2-1; TCRdb's D call of TRBD1 is untestable without DNA. The germline V gene encodes CDR1 SGHVS and CDR2 FQNEAQ. The CDR3 extends over 14 amino acids. Nucleotide data are not available. The CDR3 spells CASSLGLQSNEQFF. The whole variable domain, remainder taken from reference TRBV7-8 and TRBJ2-1, is GAGVSQSPRYKVAKRGQDVALRCDPISGHVSLFWYQQALGQGPEFLTYFQNEAQLDKSGLPSDRFFAERPEGSVSTLKIQRTQQEDSAVYLCASSLGLQSNEQFFGPGTRLTVL.

The chain couples TRBV4-3 to TRBJ1-2; no DNA is available, so the TRBD1 call from TCRdb remains unchecked. Germline V gene data show CDR1 as LGHNA and CDR2 as YSLEER. The CDR3 spans 12 residues. No DNA accompanies this entry. The CDR3 spells CASSPRTGGYTF.

V is TRBV7-9 and J is TRBJ2-7; TCRdb's assignment of TRBD2 cannot be checked, as there is no DNA. CDR3 length equals 12 residues. Only the protein is on record. Germline-derived CDR1 and CDR2 are SEHNR and FQNEAQ (reference sequence). CDR3 sequence reads: CASSLGGEEQYF.

The gene calls are TRBV6-6 and TRBJ2-7; checking the TCRdb D call of TRBD1 is not possible without DNA. CDR1 is MNHNY and CDR2 is SVGAGI in the germline V gene (reference sequence). This CDR3 is built from 16 residues. There is no recorded DNA. The CDR3 protein is CASSLRDRGPTYEQYF.

The chain carries TRBV5-1 and TRBJ2-1; TCRdb's D call, TRBD2, is unchecked because there is no DNA. The CDR3 contains 13 residues. No DNA is listed. Germline lookup yields CDR1 SGHRS and CDR2 YFSETQ. This chain's CDR3 is CASSGTSGTEQFF.

The V gene is TRBV10-3, the J gene TRBJ2-4; TCRdb calls TRBD2, which cannot be checked without DNA. CDR1 ENHRY and CDR2 SYGVKD come from the germline V gene. The CDR3 spans 15 residues. No DNA is given. CDR3 protein: CAISEAGGRKNIQYF.

The rearrangement uses TRBV28 and TRBJ1-4. CDR3 length: 15 residues. No nucleotide data were recorded. Germline V lookup: CDR1 MDHEN, CDR2 SYDVKM. The CDR3 sequence is CASSFWQVGGEKLFF.

The chain is built from TRBV9 and TRBJ1-3; the TRBD1 assignment by TCRdb is unverifiable without DNA. The length of the CDR3 is 16 residues. The coding DNA is unavailable. Germline V CDR1 and CDR2: SGDLS, YYNGEE. CDR3 sequence reads: CASSVEGQSSGNTIYF.

The chain carries TRBV7-8 and TRBJ1-6. The CDR3 is 18 residues long. No nucleotide data were recorded. Germline CDR1 SGHVS, CDR2 FQNEAQ. The CDR3 sequence is CASTQGETPRGGNSPLHF.

The chain employs TRBV18 and TRBJ2-7; the TCRdb D gene call, TRBD2, has no DNA to confirm it. The length of the CDR3 is 14 residues. No DNA was logged. Looked up from germline, CDR1 is KGHSH and CDR2 is LQKENI. The CDR3 spells CASSESGGLYEQYF.

The chain links TRBV18 to TRBJ2-5; TCRdb calls TRBD2, which cannot be checked without DNA. The CDR3 contains 14 residues. No nucleotide data were recorded. Germline V gene sequence: CDR1 KGHSH, CDR2 LQKENI. CDR3 residues: CASSPGLPHETQYF.

V usage is TRBV28 and J usage is TRBJ2-1; TCRdb outputs TRBD2, but without DNA this stays unchecked. The germline gives CDR1 MDHEN, CDR2 SYDVKM. This CDR3 has 15 amino acids. No DNA is recorded. The CDR3 sequence: CASSLMVGSYNEQFF.

V is TRBV23-1 and J is TRBJ2-2; with no DNA, the TCRdb D assignment of TRBD1 cannot be verified. TRBV23-1 is an open reading frame whose function is uncertain. The CDR3 has 16 amino acids. Only the protein sequence is given. This chain's CDR3 is CASSRRTGGAPGELFF.

The genes are TRBV28 and TRBJ1-5; checking the TCRdb D call of TRBD1 is not possible without DNA. This CDR3 is built from 16 residues. The coding DNA is unavailable. Germline CDR1 reads MDHEN; CDR2 reads SYDVKM. The chain's CDR3 is CASSLPPGGEGEPQHF.